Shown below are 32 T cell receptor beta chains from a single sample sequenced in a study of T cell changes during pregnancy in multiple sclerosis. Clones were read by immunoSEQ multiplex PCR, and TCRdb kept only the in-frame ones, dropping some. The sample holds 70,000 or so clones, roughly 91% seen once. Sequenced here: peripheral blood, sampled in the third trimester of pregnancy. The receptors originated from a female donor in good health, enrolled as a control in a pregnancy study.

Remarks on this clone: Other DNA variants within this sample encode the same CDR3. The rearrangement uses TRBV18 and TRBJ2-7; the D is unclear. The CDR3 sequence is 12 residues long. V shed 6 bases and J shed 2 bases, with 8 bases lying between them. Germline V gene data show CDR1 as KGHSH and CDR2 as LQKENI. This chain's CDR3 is CASSPRAYEQYF. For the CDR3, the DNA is TGTGCCAGCTCCCCCCGAGCCTACGAGCAGTACTTC.

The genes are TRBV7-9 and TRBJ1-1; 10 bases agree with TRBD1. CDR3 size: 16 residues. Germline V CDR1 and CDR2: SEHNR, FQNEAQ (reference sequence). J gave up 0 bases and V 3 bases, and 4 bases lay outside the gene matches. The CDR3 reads CASSFGQGGMNTEAFF. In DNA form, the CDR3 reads TGTGCCAGCAGCTTCGGACAGGGGGGGATGAACACTGAAGCTTTCTTT.

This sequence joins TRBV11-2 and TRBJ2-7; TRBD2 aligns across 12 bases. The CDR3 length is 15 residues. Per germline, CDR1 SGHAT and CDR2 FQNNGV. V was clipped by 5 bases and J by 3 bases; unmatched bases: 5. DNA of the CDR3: TGTGCCAGCAGCCCCCTAGCGGGGGGGCTCTACGAGCAGTACTTC. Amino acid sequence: CASSPLAGGLYEQYF.

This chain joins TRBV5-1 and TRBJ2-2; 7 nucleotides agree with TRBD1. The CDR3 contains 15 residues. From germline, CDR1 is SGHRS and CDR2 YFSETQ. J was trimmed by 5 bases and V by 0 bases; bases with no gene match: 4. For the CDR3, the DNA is TGCGCCAGCAGCTTGGAGGGGGCTCGGACCGGGGAGCTGTTTTTT. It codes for CASSLEGARTGELFF.

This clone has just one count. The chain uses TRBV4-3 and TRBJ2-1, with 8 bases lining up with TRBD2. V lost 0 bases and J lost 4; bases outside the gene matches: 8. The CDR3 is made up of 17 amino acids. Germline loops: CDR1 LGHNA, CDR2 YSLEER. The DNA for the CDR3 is TGCGCCAGCAGCCAAGACATCACGGGAGGGACGTACAATGAGCAGTTCTTC. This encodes CASSQDITGGTYNEQFF.

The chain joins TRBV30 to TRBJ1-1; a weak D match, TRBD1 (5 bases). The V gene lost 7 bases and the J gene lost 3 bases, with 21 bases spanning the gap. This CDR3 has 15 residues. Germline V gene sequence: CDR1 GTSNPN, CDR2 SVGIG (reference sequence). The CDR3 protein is CAYLPRSPGDTEAFF. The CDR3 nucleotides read TGTGCCTACCTTCCTCGGTCTCCGGGGGACACTGAAGCTTTCTTT.

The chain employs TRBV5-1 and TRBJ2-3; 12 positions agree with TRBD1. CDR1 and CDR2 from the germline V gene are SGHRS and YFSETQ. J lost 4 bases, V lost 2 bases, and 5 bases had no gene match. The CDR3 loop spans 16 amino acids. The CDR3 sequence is CASSLPGTGGADTQYF. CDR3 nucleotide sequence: TGCGCCAGCAGCTTACCCGGGACAGGGGGCGCAGATACGCAGTATTTT.

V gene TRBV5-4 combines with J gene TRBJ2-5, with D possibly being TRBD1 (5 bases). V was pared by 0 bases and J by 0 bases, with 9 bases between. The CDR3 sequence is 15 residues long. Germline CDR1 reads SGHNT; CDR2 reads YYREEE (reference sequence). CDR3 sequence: CASSLGGLYQETQYF. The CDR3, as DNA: TGTGCCAGCAGCTTGGGGGGCCTGTACCAAGAGACCCAGTACTTC.

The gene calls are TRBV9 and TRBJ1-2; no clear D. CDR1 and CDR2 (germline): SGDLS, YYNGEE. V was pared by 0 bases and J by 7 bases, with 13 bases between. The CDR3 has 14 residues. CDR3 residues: CASSVVERVGGYTF. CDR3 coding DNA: TGTGCCAGCAGCGTAGTTGAGAGGGTGGGTGGCTACACCTTC. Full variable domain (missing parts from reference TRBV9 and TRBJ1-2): DSGVTQTPKHLITATGQRVTLRCSPRSGDLSVYWYQQSLDQGLQFLIQYYNGEERAKGNILERFSAQQFPDLHSELNLSSLELGDSALYFCASSVVERVGGYTFGSGTRLTVV.

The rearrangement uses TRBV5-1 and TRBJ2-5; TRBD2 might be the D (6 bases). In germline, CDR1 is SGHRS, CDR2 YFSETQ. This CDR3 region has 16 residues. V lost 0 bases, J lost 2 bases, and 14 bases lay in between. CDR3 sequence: CASSLEARGPQETQYF. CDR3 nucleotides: TGCGCCAGCAGCTTGGAGGCGCGGGGACCGCAAGAGACCCAGTACTTC.

Written as DNA, the CDR3 is TGTGCCAGTGCCCAAGGGGACTCCTATGGCTACACCTTC. Translating gives CASAQGDSYGYTF. The gene calls are TRBV19 and TRBJ1-2, with D maybe TRBD1 (5 bases). With 8 bases removed from V and 4 bases from J, the gap between germline ends came to 14 bases. The CDR3 length is 13 residues. Germline CDR1 and CDR2: LNHDA and SQIVND (reference sequence).

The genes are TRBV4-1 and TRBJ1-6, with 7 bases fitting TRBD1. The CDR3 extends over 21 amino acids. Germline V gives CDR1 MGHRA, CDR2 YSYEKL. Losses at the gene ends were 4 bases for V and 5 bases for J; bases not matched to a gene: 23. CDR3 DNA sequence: TGCGCCAGCAGCCCTTCCCAAAGGTACCGGGTCAGGACAGGCGATAATTCACCCCTCCACTTT. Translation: CASSPSQRYRVRTGDNSPLHF.

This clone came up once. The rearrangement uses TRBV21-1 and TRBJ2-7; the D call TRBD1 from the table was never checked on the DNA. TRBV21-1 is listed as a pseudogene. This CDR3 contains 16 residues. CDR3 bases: TGTGCCAGCAGCAAAGCGAGAGGACAGGGGAACTACGAGCAGTACTTC. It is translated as CASSKARGQGNYEQYF.

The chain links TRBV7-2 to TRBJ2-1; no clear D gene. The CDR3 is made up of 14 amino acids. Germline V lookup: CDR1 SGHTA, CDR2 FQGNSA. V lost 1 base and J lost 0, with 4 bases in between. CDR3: CASSLDRSYNEQFF. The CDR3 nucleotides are TGTGCCAGCAGCTTAGATCGCTCCTACAATGAGCAGTTCTTC.

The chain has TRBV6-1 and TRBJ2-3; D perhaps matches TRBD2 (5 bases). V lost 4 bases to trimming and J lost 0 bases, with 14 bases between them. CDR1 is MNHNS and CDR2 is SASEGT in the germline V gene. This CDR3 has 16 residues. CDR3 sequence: CASSAPIAPSTDTQYF. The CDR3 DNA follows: TGTGCCAGCAGTGCTCCTATAGCGCCAAGCACAGATACGCAGTATTTT.

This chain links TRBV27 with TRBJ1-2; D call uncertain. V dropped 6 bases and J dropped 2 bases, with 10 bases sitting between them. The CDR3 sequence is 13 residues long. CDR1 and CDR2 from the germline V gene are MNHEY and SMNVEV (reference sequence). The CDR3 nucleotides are TGTGCCAGCAGGGCAGGCGCCAACTATGGCTACACCTTC. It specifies CASRAGANYGYTF.

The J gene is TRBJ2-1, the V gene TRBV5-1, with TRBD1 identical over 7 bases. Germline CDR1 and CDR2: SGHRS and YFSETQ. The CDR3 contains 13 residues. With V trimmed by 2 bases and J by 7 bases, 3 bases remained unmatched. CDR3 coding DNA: TGCGCCAGCAGCTTACAGGGGTTAAATGAGCAGTTCTTC. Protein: CASSLQGLNEQFF.

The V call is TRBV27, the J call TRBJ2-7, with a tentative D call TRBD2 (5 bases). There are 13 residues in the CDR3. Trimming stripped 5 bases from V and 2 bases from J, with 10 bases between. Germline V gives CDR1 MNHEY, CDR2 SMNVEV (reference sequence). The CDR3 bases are TGTGCCAGCAGTCCATCTAGCACCTACGAGCAGTACTTC. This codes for CASSPSSTYEQYF.

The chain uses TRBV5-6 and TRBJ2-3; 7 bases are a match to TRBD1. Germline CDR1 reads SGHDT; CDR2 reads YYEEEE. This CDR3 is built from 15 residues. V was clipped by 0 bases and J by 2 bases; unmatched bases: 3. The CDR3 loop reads CASSLDGTVTDTQYF. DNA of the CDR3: TGTGCCAGCAGCTTGGATGGGACAGTCACAGATACGCAGTATTTT.

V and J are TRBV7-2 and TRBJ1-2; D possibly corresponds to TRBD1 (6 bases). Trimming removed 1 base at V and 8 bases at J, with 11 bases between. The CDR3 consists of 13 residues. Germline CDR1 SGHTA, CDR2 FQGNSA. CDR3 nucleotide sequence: TGTGCCAGCAGCTTAGGGCAGGGGCGCGGCTACACCTTC. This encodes CASSLGQGRGYTF.

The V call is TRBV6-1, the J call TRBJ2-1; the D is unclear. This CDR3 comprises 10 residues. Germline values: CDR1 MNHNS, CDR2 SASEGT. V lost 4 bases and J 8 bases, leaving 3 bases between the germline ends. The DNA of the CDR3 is TGTGCCAGCAGTGTAGATGAGCAGTTCTTC. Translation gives CASSVDEQFF.

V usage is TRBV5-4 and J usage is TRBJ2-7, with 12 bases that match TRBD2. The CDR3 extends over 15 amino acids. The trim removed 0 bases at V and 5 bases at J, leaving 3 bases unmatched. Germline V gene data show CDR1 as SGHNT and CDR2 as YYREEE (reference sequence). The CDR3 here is CASSLETSGGDEQYF. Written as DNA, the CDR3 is TGTGCCAGCAGCTTGGAGACTAGCGGGGGCGACGAGCAGTACTTC.

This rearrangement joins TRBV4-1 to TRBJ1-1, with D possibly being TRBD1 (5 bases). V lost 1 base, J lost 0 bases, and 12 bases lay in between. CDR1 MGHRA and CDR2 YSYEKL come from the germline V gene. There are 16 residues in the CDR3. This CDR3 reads CASSQGPKGLNTEAFF. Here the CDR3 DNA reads TGCGCCAGCAGCCAAGGCCCTAAGGGGTTGAACACTGAAGCTTTCTTT.

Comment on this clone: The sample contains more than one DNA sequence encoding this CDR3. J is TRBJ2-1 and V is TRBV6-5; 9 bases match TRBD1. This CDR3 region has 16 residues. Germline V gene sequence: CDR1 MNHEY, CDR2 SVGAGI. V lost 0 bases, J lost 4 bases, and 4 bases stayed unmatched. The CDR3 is CASSYSNRGPYNEQFF. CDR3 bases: TGTGCCAGCAGTTACTCGAACAGGGGGCCATACAATGAGCAGTTCTTC.

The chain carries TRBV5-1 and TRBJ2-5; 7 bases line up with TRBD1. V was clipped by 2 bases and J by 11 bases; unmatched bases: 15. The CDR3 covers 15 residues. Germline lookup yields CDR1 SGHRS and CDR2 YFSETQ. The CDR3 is CASSFAAGGNTVQYF. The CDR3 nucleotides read TGCGCCAGCAGCTTTGCCGCAGGGGGAAACACAGTGCAGTACTTC.

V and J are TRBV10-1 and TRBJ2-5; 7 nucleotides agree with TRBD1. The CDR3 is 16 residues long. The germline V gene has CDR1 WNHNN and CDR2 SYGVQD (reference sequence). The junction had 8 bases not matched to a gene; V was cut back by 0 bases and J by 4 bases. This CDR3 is CASSESTGSLPETQYF. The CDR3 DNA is TGCGCCAGCAGTGAGTCGACAGGGAGTCTCCCAGAGACCCAGTACTTC.

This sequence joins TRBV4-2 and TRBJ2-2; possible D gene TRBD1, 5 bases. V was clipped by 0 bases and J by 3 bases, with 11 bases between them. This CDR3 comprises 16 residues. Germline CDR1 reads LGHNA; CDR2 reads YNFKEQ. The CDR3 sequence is CASSQEAPGHTGELFF. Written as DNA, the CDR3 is TGTGCCAGCAGCCAAGAGGCCCCAGGGCACACCGGGGAGCTGTTTTTT.

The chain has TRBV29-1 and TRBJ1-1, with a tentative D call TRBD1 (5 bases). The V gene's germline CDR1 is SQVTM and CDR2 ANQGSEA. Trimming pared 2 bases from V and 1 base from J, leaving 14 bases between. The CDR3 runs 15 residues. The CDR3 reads CSVETQGGWNTEAFF. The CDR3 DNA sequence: TGCAGCGTTGAAACCCAGGGTGGTTGGAACACTGAAGCTTTCTTT.

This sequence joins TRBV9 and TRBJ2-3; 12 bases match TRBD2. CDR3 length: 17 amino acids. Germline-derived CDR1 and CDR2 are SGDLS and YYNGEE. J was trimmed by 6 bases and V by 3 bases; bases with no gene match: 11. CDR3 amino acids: CASSDGTSGGPGDTQYF. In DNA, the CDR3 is TGTGCCAGCAGCGATGGAACTAGCGGGGGGCCCGGGGATACGCAGTATTTT. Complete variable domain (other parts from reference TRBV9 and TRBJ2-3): DSGVTQTPKHLITATGQRVTLRCSPRSGDLSVYWYQQSLDQGLQFLIQYYNGEERAKGNILERFSAQQFPDLHSELNLSSLELGDSALYFCASSDGTSGGPGDTQYFGPGTRLTVL.

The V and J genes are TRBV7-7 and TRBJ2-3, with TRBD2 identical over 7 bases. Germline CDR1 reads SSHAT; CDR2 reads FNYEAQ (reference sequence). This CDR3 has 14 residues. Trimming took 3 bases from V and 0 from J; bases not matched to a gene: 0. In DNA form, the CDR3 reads TGTGCCAGCAGCTTTAGCGGGAGCACAGATACGCAGTATTTT. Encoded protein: CASSFSGSTDTQYF.

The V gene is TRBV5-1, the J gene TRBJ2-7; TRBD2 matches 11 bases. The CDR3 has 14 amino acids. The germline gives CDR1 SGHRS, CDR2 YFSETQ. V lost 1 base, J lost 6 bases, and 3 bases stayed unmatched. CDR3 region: CASSLLLAGAEQYF. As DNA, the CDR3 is TGCGCCAGCAGCTTGTTACTAGCGGGAGCCGAGCAGTACTTC.

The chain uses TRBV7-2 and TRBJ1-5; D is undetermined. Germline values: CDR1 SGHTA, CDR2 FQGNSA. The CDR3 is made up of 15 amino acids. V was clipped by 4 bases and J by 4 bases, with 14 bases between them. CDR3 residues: CASSWAGLGNQPQHF. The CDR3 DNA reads TGTGCCAGCAGCTGGGCGGGCTTGGGGAATCAGCCCCAGCATTTT.